Listed below are T cell receptor beta chains from one sample, sequenced in a study of CD8 T cells in ankylosing spondylitis. TCRdb ran MiXCR on the 5' RACE reads and lists one entry per CDR3 protein. The sample carries 210,000 or so distinct CDR3 sequences, roughly 24% recorded once. Source material: blood, either unsorted or a sorted T cell fraction (not recorded which). These TCRs come from a male donor with ankylosing spondylitis or in good health (not recorded which). Each CDR3 is given with its conserved first and last residue. The D gene is left open where the match is weak. A row's size may be missing; if present it is once, few, many or a size class.

size	V	J	D	DNA	CDR3
many	TRBV12-3/TRBV12-4	TRBJ2-2	NA	TGTGCCAGCAGTTTGTGGGAGGGGGGAACGGGCACCGGGGAGCTGTTTTTT	CASSLWEGGTGTGELFF
few	TRBV12-3/TRBV12-4	TRBJ1-1	TRBD1	TGTGCCAGCAGCCCCGGCGAGACAGGGTTGAACACTGAAGCTTTCTTT	CASSPGETGLNTEAFF
many	TRBV7-6	TRBJ1-1	NA	TGTGCCAGCAGCTTAGCCCCCCAGGGCGACACTGAAGCTTTCTTT	CASSLAPQGDTEAFF
NA	TRBV12-3/TRBV12-4	TRBJ2-1	NA	TGTGCCAGCAGGGGACGGAACTACAATGAGCAGTTCTTC	CASRGRNYNEQFF
NA	TRBV20-1	TRBJ2-1	TRBD2	TGCAGTGCTAGGGAGCCGGGACTAGCGGGAAAGGTTGAGCAGTTCTTC	CSAREPGLAGKVEQFF
many	TRBV20-1	TRBJ2-7	NA	TGCAGTGCTAGAGATCCCGAGACCTTATCCTACGAGCAGTACTTC	CSARDPETLSYEQYF
NA	TRBV29-1	TRBJ1-2	NA	TGCAGCGTCTCGGGACCAACAGGTGGATATGGCTACACCTTC	CSVSGPTGGYGYTF
many	TRBV5-1	TRBJ2-2	TRBD2	TGCGCCAGCAGCCCTGAAGGGGAGGGCCCGCTGTTTTTT	CASSPEGEGPLFF
many	TRBV20-1	TRBJ2-1	TRBD2	TGCAGTGCTAGCGTCCGACTCGAGCGGGGGCCCTACAATGAGCAGTTCTTC	CSASVRLERGPYNEQFF
NA	TRBV6-1	TRBJ2-7	NA	TGTGCCAGCAGCCGATATGGTGGGTACGAGCAGTACTTC	CASSRYGGYEQYF
many	TRBV12-3/TRBV12-4	TRBJ1-5	TRBD1	TGTGCCAGCAGTTGGACAGGGTCAGGTGATCAGCCCCAGCATTTT	CASSWTGSGDQPQHF
NA	TRBV10-3	TRBJ2-7	NA	TGTGCCAGCGCCTGGCCGGGATCCTACGAGCAGTCCTTC	CASAWPGSYEQSF
once	TRBV24-1	TRBJ2-1	TRBD2	TGTGCCACCAGTGATTTAGAAGCGGGAGGCTACAATGAGCAGTTCTTC	CATSDLEAGGYNEQFF
many	TRBV2	TRBJ1-6	TRBD1	TGTGCCAGTATGACAGGGTTCAATTCACCCCTCCACTTT	CASMTGFNSPLHF
few	TRBV20-1	TRBJ2-3	TRBD2	TGCAGTGCTAGACTTTCCGGGACTAGCGGGAGATCCTGGGCAGATACGCAGTATTTT	CSARLSGTSGRSWADTQYF
NA	TRBV2	TRBJ2-5	NA	TGTGCCAGCAGTCGGGACACTCAAGAGACCCAGTACTTC	CASSRDTQETQYF
many	TRBV5-6	TRBJ1-2	NA	TGTGCCAGCAGCTCAATAGTCACCTTTAACTATGGCTACACCTTC	CASSSIVTFNYGYTF
many	TRBV29-1	TRBJ2-1	TRBD1	TGCAGCGTAACAGCCGGGACAGCTTACAATGAGCAGTTCTTC	CSVTAGTAYNEQFF
NA	TRBV6-6	TRBJ1-6	NA	TGTGCCAGCAGTTACCCTCCCCTGGGGTCCCTCCACTTT	CASSYPPLGSLHF
many	TRBV6-1	TRBJ1-5	TRBD1	TGTGCCAGCACAAGGACAGGGGGCCGGCAGCCCCAGCATTTT	CASTRTGGRQPQHF
many	TRBV12-3/TRBV12-4	TRBJ2-4	TRBD1	TGTGCCAGCAGTTCCACGGGACAGGGAGCCAAAAACATTCAGTACTTC	CASSSTGQGAKNIQYF
few	TRBV5-1	TRBJ1-5	NA	TGCGCCAGCAGCTTGGGGGAGAGCAATCAGCCCCAGCATTTT	CASSLGESNQPQHF
NA	TRBV6-6	TRBJ2-5	NA	TGTGCCAGTCTACAGAAAGAGACCCAGTACTTC	CASLQKETQYF
many	TRBV12-3/TRBV12-4	TRBJ1-1	TRBD1	TGTGCCAGCAGTTTAGGGGCAGGGGGTGGGAACACTGAAGCTTTCTTT	CASSLGAGGGNTEAFF
NA	TRBV29-1	TRBJ1-1	NA	TGCAGCGTATCGGGGGAGGGCGCTGAAGCTTTCTTT	CSVSGEGAEAFF
NA	TRBV29-1	TRBJ2-7	NA	TGCAGCGCTCTGTCAGGGGGGACCTACGAGCAGTACTTC	CSALSGGTYEQYF
many	TRBV6-4	TRBJ2-1	TRBD2	TGTGCCAGCAGTAAGACTAGCGGGATTTACAATGAGCAGTTCTTC	CASSKTSGIYNEQFF
NA	TRBV6-1	TRBJ2-7	TRBD2	TGTGCCAGCAGACGGACAGCTATAGCGGGAGCGTACTACGAGCAGTACTTC	CASRRTAIAGAYYEQYF
NA	TRBV20-1	TRBJ2-5	NA	TGCAGTGCTGTCGACTACCAAGAGACCCAGTACTTC	CSAVDYQETQYF
many	TRBV11-2	TRBJ1-4	NA	TGTGCCAGCAGCTTAGATAGCGGGTATTTGGAAGAAAAACTGTTTTTT	CASSLDSGYLEEKLFF
few	TRBV2	TRBJ2-7	TRBD1	TGTGCCAGCGGGGAGCGACAGGGGGCGATGGCTTACGAGCAGTACTTC	CASGERQGAMAYEQYF
NA	TRBV20-1	TRBJ2-3	NA	TGCAGTGCTAGAGATGGGGAGCGGAGTTACACAGATACGCAGTATTTT	CSARDGERSYTDTQYF
few	TRBV20-1	TRBJ2-1	NA	TGCAGTGCTAGAGAAGCGGTGGGGCCAGGAAGGGAGCAGTTCTTC	CSAREAVGPGREQFF
NA	TRBV12-3/TRBV12-4	TRBJ1-2	TRBD1	TGTGCCAGCAGACAAGGACAGGGCCTCTATGGCTACACCTTC	CASRQGQGLYGYTF
NA	TRBV5-1	TRBJ2-1	NA	TGCGCCAGCAGCTTAGTGGGGTCGATAAGGGATGAGCAGTTCTTC	CASSLVGSIRDEQFF
many	TRBV6-5	TRBJ2-7	NA	TGTGCCAGCAGTTACTCGCCCGGGACGGCCCGCTACGAGCAGTACTTC	CASSYSPGTARYEQYF
many	TRBV5-1	TRBJ2-7	NA	TGCGCCAGCAGCTCGCCCGGACAGCCCTACGAGCAGTACTTC	CASSSPGQPYEQYF
many	TRBV3-1	TRBJ1-1	NA	TGTGCCAGCAGCTACGAACAGGGCAGGACTGAAGCTTTCTTT	CASSYEQGRTEAFF
NA	TRBV9	TRBJ2-1	NA	TGTGCCAGCAGCGTAGAGCCGAGCTCCTACAATGAGCAGTTCTTC	CASSVEPSSYNEQFF
few	TRBV7-2	TRBJ2-5	NA	TGTGCCAGCAGCCCCGGTCGTAGGCGGAAGACCCAGTACTTC	CASSPGRRRKTQYF
few	TRBV4-1	TRBJ1-6	NA	TGCGCCAGCAGCCAAGTGGAAAAGAATTCACCCCTCCACTTT	CASSQVEKNSPLHF
many	TRBV27	TRBJ1-1	NA	TGTGCCAGCAGCCCCCGACCAGGCAACACTGAAGCTTTCTTT	CASSPRPGNTEAFF
NA	TRBV6-5	TRBJ1-2	TRBD1	TGTGCCAGCAGCTATCGAGACAGGGAGGCGACCTATGGCTACACCTTC	CASSYRDREATYGYTF
NA	TRBV12-3/TRBV12-4	TRBJ2-1	NA	TGTGCCAGCAGTTTCGGAGATTCCTACAATGAGCAGTTCTTC	CASSFGDSYNEQFF
NA	TRBV3-1	TRBJ2-1	NA	TGTGCCTCCTGCCAAGATAGGTACGTGACGGCGTACAATGAGCAGTTCTTC	CASCQDRYVTAYNEQFF
NA	TRBV14	TRBJ2-1	TRBD2	TGTGCCAGCAGCGAAGGGACTAGCGGGAGCTTCCGGAATGAGCAGTTCTTC	CASSEGTSGSFRNEQFF
NA	TRBV20-1	TRBJ2-3	NA	TGCAGTGCTAGAGCCTCAGGGACCGCGACAGATACGCAGTATTTT	CSARASGTATDTQYF